The 14 T cell receptor beta chains below were found in one sample sequenced in a study of T cell responses to AZD1222 COVID-19 vaccine. Generated by immunoSEQ multiplex PCR, the TCRdb table keeps only in-frame clones and is missing some. The sample includes nearly 110,000 clones, roughly nine tenths of them seen just once. Sequenced material: peripheral blood, taken on day 0 of AZD1222 vaccination. These receptors were collected from an adult in good health.

A single count supports this clone. V gene TRBV19 combines with J gene TRBJ1-1; D unresolved. From germline, CDR1 is LNHDA and CDR2 SQIVND (reference sequence). Trimming left V 3 bases short and J 5 bases short, with 7 bases between. The CDR3 consists of 12 residues. CDR3: CASSMGKTEAFF. DNA of the CDR3: TGTGCCAGTAGTATGGGGAAGACTGAAGCTTTCTTT.

For the CDR3, the DNA is TGTGCCAGCAGCCCTCAGGGGGAAGCGGCAGATACGCAGTATTTT. It is translated as CASSPQGEAADTQYF. This chain uses TRBV4-2 with TRBJ2-3; 7 bases align to TRBD1. The CDR3 spans 15 residues. V lost 4 bases to trimming and J lost 4 bases; unmatched junction nucleotides: 8. Germline loops: CDR1 LGHNA, CDR2 YNFKEQ.

This chain uses TRBV28 with TRBJ1-3; 9 bases agree with TRBD1. This CDR3 spans 15 amino acids. V was clipped by 7 bases and J by 6 bases; unmatched bases: 10. Germline assignment: CDR1 MDHEN and CDR2 SYDVKM. Here the CDR3 DNA reads TGTGCCAGCACCCCGGGACAGGGTTTCGAAAACACCATATATTTT. It encodes CASTPGQGFENTIYF.

The CDR3 nucleotides are TGTGCCAGCAGCTTAGCCACAGGGGGAGGTTCTGAAGCTTTCTTT. Its protein product is CASSLATGGGSEAFF. V and J are TRBV7-6 and TRBJ1-1; TRBD1 aligns across 8 bases. Germline V gene sequence: CDR1 SGHVS, CDR2 FNYEAQ. This CDR3 is 15 amino acids long. J gave up 6 bases and V 0 bases, and 6 bases lay outside the gene matches.

V usage is TRBV7-9 and J usage is TRBJ2-4; weak D call: TRBD2 (5 bases). This CDR3 is 14 amino acids long. Trimming removed 4 bases from V and 5 bases from J, with 12 bases in between. The germline gives CDR1 SEHNR, CDR2 FQNEAQ (reference sequence). The DNA for the CDR3 is TGTGCCAGCAGCTCCCGCAGAGGGCAAAACATTCAGTACTTC. It codes for CASSSRRGQNIQYF.

The chain couples TRBV6-5 to TRBJ1-2; TRBD1 matches 9 bases. CDR3 size: 14 residues. The ends lost 6 bases at V and 8 bases at J; junction bases unmatched: 10. The germline gives CDR1 MNHEY, CDR2 SVGAGI. CDR3 coding DNA: TGTGCCAGCAGATCCCTACAGGGGGCTCAAGGCTACACCTTC. As protein: CASRSLQGAQGYTF.

This clone was recorded a few times. The J gene is TRBJ1-2, the V gene TRBV4-2, with D unclear. Germline V lookup: CDR1 LGHNA, CDR2 YNFKEQ. The CDR3 consists of 15 residues. V was cut by 1 base and J by 2 bases, with 11 bases left in between. The CDR3 sequence: CASSQVSGVNYGYTF. Written as DNA, the CDR3 is TGTGCCAGCAGCCAAGTTTCCGGGGTCAACTATGGCTACACCTTC.

The chain employs TRBV11-1 and TRBJ2-3, with 7 positions matching TRBD2. CDR1 SGHAT and CDR2 FQDESV come from the germline V gene (reference sequence). V lost 5 bases, J lost 0 bases, and 8 bases stayed unmatched. The length of the CDR3 is 16 residues. The CDR3 reads CASSHHLAASTDTQYF. CDR3 in DNA: TGTGCCAGCAGCCACCACCTAGCGGCTAGCACAGATACGCAGTATTTT.

This chain joins TRBV18 and TRBJ2-2; D unresolved. Germline V gene lookup returns CDR1 KGHSH and CDR2 LQKENI. This CDR3 comprises 12 residues. V was shortened by 3 bases and J by 3 bases, with 2 bases between the two germline ends. The CDR3 loop reads CASSPYTGELFF. CDR3 DNA: TGTGCCAGCTCACCGTACACCGGGGAGCTGTTTTTT.

This chain uses TRBV9 with TRBJ2-7, with a possible D match to TRBD1 (6 bases). There are 16 residues in the CDR3. V was trimmed by 1 base and J by 2 bases, leaving 16 bases between them. Germline lookup yields CDR1 SGDLS and CDR2 YYNGEE. CDR3 region: CASSVSGVSRAYEQYF. The CDR3 DNA sequence: TGTGCCAGCAGCGTATCAGGGGTTAGTAGGGCCTACGAGCAGTACTTC.

This clone occurred once. V gene TRBV12-3 or TRBV12-4 combines with J gene TRBJ1-1; 8 bases are shared with TRBD1. Germline trimming cut 6 bases from V and 10 bases from J; bases unmatched to any gene: 7. CDR3 length: 12 residues. The CDR3: CASSHGQGRAFF. CDR3 nucleotide sequence: TGTGCCAGCAGCCACGGACAGGGTAGAGCTTTCTTT.

The J gene is TRBJ2-7, the V gene TRBV7-3; the D gene could be TRBD1 or TRBD2 (5 bases each). CDR3 size: 14 residues. The V gene lost 0 bases and the J gene lost 3 bases, with 9 bases spanning the gap. Germline V lookup: CDR1 SGHTA, CDR2 FQGTGA. The CDR3 bases are TGTGCCAGCAGCTTAACGGGGACGGACTACGAGCAGTACTTC. It specifies CASSLTGTDYEQYF.

This sequence joins TRBV7-9 and TRBJ1-2; no reliable D call. The CDR3 loop spans 14 amino acids. Per germline, CDR1 SEHNR and CDR2 FQNEAQ (reference sequence). The V end lost 5 bases, the J end lost 4 bases, and 14 bases lay between the germline ends. This CDR3 is CASSPREYVYGYTF. The CDR3 nucleotides are TGTGCCAGCAGCCCCCGGGAATATGTCTATGGCTACACCTTC.

The chain carries TRBV6-4 and TRBJ1-1, with TRBD1 as a possible D gene (5 bases). The CDR3 is 13 amino acids. Per germline, CDR1 MRHNA and CDR2 SNTAGT. With 4 bases removed from V and 1 base from J, the gap between germline ends came to 7 bases. The CDR3 nucleotides are TGTGCCAGCAGTGCTACAGGGAACACTGAAGCTTTCTTT. Encoded protein: CASSATGNTEAFF.